This T cell receptor (beta chain) was retrieved from a study of shared clonotypes between healthy human individuals. Sequencing was performed with immunoSEQ multiplex PCR; in TCRdb, only in-frame clones are kept and a portion is missing. The table includes around 700,000 clones, approximately 79% detected once. The table lists this clone with many counts. The material sequenced was memory CD4+ T cells sorted from blood. Described subset: CD45RA-negative fraction. The clonotype was recovered from a woman between 25 and 40 years old in good health.

CDR3 region: CASSVPGQVQETQYF. The CDR3 DNA sequence: TGTGCCAGCAGTGTACCGGGACAGGTCCAAGAGACCCAGTACTTC. The chain combines TRBV25-1 with TRBJ2-5; 8 nucleotides line up with TRBD1. The V and J ends lost 4 bases and 1 base, in that order; junction bases with no gene match: 5. Germline CDR1 reads MGHDK; CDR2 reads SYGVNS. The CDR3 covers 15 residues.